The rows below give T cell receptor beta chains drawn from one sample of a study of cytomegalovirus exposure and HLA in healthy donors. Only in-frame clones appear in the TCRdb table, and some are missing; sequencing was by immunoSEQ multiplex PCR. The sample consists of some 190,000 clones, about 83% of them appearing once. The sequenced sample consisted of PBMCs. Receptors originate from a woman aged 18 to 35 in good health and CMV-seronegative. CDR3s include the opening cysteine and the closing phenylalanine or tryptophan. The D gene is left open where the match is weak. Size is omitted from some rows. Given values are once, few, many or a class for expanded clones.

>-|TRBJ1-5|TRBD1|TRBV29-1
TGCAGCGTTGGGGGACAGGGGGCTGGGCAGCCCCAGCATTTT
CSVGGQGAGQPQHF
>-|TRBJ1-1|TRBD1|TRBV5-4
TGTGCCAGCAGCTTGGTAGGACAGGGAAATAGGGACACTGAAGCTTTCTTT
CASSLVGQGNRDTEAFF
>-|TRBJ1-3|-|TRBV7-9
TGTGCCAGCAGCTTAGGGGGCCCTCTAGCTGGAAACACCATATATTTT
CASSLGGPLAGNTIYF
>-|TRBJ1-1|-|TRBV6-5
TGTGCCAGCAGCCCCAGCGATCGCGGGGGCACTGAAGCTTTCTTT
CASSPSDRGGTEAFF
>-|TRBJ2-1|TRBD2|TRBV4-1
TGCGCCAGCAGCCAAGGGGCGGGAGAGAGGGTTACCTACAATGAGCAGTTCTTC
CASSQGAGERVTYNEQFF
>-|TRBJ1-2|TRBD1|TRBV9
TGTGCCAGCAGCGTAGAAATAAGGGGGACAGGGCAAGGCGGCTACACCTTC
CASSVEIRGTGQGGYTF
>once|TRBJ1-2|-|TRBV7-6
TGTGCCAGCAGCTTCTCTTGGGGCATGAGGTTAGAGGGCTACACCTTC
CASSFSWGMRLEGYTF
>-|TRBJ1-2|-|TRBV13
TGTGCCAGCAGCGGGGAGATCTTC
CASSGEIF
>-|TRBJ1-2|-|TRBV19
TGTGCCAGTAGTGCCGTCTACAGGCGACACTATGGCTACACCTTC
CASSAVYRRHYGYTF
>-|TRBJ2-7|-|TRBV5-1
TGCGCCAGCAGCCCAGGGCTTGTTAGCTCCTACGAGCAGTACTTC
CASSPGLVSSYEQYF
>-|TRBJ2-7|-|TRBV5-1
TGCGCCAGCAGCTTGACAGGATTGGGCTCCTACGAGCAGTACTTC
CASSLTGLGSYEQYF
>-|TRBJ1-1|TRBD1|TRBV10-3
TGTGCCATTTGGACAGGGGGCGCCGTATCCACTGAAGCTTTCTTT
CAIWTGGAVSTEAFF
>-|TRBJ2-3|TRBD2|TRBV6-1
TGTGCCAGCAGTGAAGCGCCGGGAGGTAATACGCAGTATTTT
CASSEAPGGNTQYF
>-|TRBJ2-4|-|TRBV6-5
TGTGCCAGCGGCCGGAACGGAGGATCTAACATTCAGTACTTC
CASGRNGGSNIQYF
>-|TRBJ2-7|TRBD1|TRBV6-1
TGTGCCCATTACAGGGGCTTGACCTACGAGCAGTACTTC
CAHYRGLTYEQYF
>-|TRBJ2-2|TRBD2|TRBV4-1
TGCGCCAGCAGCCAACTAGCGGGGAGCACCGGGGAGCTGTTTTTT
CASSQLAGSTGELFF
>-|TRBJ2-2|TRBD1|TRBV5-1
TGCGCCAGCAGCTTGGAGGGACAGGGGAACACCGGGGAGCTGTTTTTT
CASSLEGQGNTGELFF
>-|TRBJ1-1|-|TRBV9
TGTGCCAGCAGCCCCCTTTGGGGCCCTAACACTGAAGCTTTCTTT
CASSPLWGPNTEAFF
>-|TRBJ2-7|TRBD1|TRBV27
TGTGCCAGCAGTTTCGCCGGGACAGGGTCCTTCTACGAGCAGTACTTC
CASSFAGTGSFYEQYF
>-|TRBJ2-7|TRBD2|TRBV27
TGTGCCAGCAGACTAGCGGGAGGTTACGAGCAGTACTTC
CASRLAGGYEQYF
>-|TRBJ1-2|TRBD1|TRBV7-9
TGTGCCAGCAGATTTTACAACAGGGGGCAAAGTGGCTACACCTTC
CASRFYNRGQSGYTF
>few|TRBJ2-7|TRBD2|TRBV4-2
TGTGCCAGCAGCCTAACGTTAGCGGGGAACTACGAGCAGTACTTC
CASSLTLAGNYEQYF
>-|TRBJ1-2|TRBD1|TRBV5-1
TGCGCCAGCAGCCCAGGGGACAGCTTGTCTATCGGCTACACCTTC
CASSPGDSLSIGYTF
>-|TRBJ1-1|-|TRBV4-1
TGCGCCAGCAGCCAAGAGCAGGGTTTAGACACTGAAGCTTTCTTT
CASSQEQGLDTEAFF
>-|TRBJ2-7|-|TRBV7-6
TGTGCCAGCAGCTTAGGACAGCCCAACTACGAGCAGTACTTC
CASSLGQPNYEQYF